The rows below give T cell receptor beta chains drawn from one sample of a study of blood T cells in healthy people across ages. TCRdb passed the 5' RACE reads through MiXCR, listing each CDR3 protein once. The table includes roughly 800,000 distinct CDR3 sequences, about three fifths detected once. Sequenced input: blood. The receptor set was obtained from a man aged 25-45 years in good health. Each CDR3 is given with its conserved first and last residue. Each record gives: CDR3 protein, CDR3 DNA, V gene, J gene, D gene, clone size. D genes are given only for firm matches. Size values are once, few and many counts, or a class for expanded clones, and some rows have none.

CDR3 protein: CASSLRTSEYNEQYF; CDR3 DNA: TGCGCCAGCAGTCTACGGACTAGCGAATACAATGAGCAGTACTTC; V gene: TRBV5-1; J gene: TRBJ2-7; D gene: TRBD2; clone size: NA
CDR3 protein: CASSPSNNEQFF; CDR3 DNA: TGTGCCAGCAGCCCTTCGAACAATGAGCAGTTCTTC; V gene: TRBV7-2; J gene: TRBJ2-1; D gene: NA; clone size: many
CDR3 protein: CASSPPGSDGGYTF; CDR3 DNA: TGTGCCAGCTCACCACCTGGGAGCGACGGCGGCTACACCTTC; V gene: TRBV18; J gene: TRBJ1-2; D gene: NA; clone size: NA
CDR3 protein: CASSYPRTGSYEQYF; CDR3 DNA: TGTGCCAGCAGCTACCCCCGGACAGGGAGCTACGAGCAGTACTTC; V gene: TRBV7-9; J gene: TRBJ2-7; D gene: TRBD1; clone size: NA
CDR3 protein: CASSGRDRGYERYF; CDR3 DNA: TGTGCCAGCAGCGGCCGGGACAGGGGTTACGAGCGGTACTTC; V gene: TRBV9; J gene: TRBJ2-7; D gene: TRBD1; clone size: few
CDR3 protein: CASSWGLAGENIQYF; CDR3 DNA: TGTGCCAGCAGCTGGGGACTAGCGGGGGAAAACATTCAGTACTTC; V gene: TRBV7-2; J gene: TRBJ2-4; D gene: TRBD2; clone size: few
CDR3 protein: CASSLLPGEVYEQYF; CDR3 DNA: TGTGCCAGCAGCTTACTGCCAGGGGAGGTTTACGAGCAGTACTTC; V gene: TRBV7-2; J gene: TRBJ2-7; D gene: NA; clone size: NA
CDR3 protein: CASSLFPGAHRDDEQYF; CDR3 DNA: TGTGCCAGCAGCTTGTTTCCGGGGGCCCACAGGGACGACGAGCAGTACTTC; V gene: TRBV5-6; J gene: TRBJ2-7; D gene: NA; clone size: NA
CDR3 protein: CASSERGVEAFF; CDR3 DNA: TGTGCCAGCAGTGAACGCGGGGTTGAAGCTTTCTTT; V gene: TRBV25-1; J gene: TRBJ1-1; D gene: NA; clone size: NA
CDR3 protein: CASSPPFRAKNIQYF; CDR3 DNA: TGTGCCAGCAGCCCCCCTTTCCGGGCCAAAAACATTCAGTACTTC; V gene: TRBV7-2; J gene: TRBJ2-4; D gene: NA; clone size: many
CDR3 protein: CASSPPRSDEQYF; CDR3 DNA: TGTGCCAGCAGCCCCCCGCGGAGCGACGAGCAGTACTTC; V gene: TRBV7-8; J gene: TRBJ2-7; D gene: NA; clone size: many
CDR3 protein: CASSRSAGGQDLLTF; CDR3 DNA: TGTGCCAGCAGCCGATCCGCCGGGGGACAGGATCTGCTCACCTTC; V gene: TRBV7-9; J gene: TRBJ1-2; D gene: TRBD1; clone size: NA
CDR3 protein: CASSLVVEPYEQYF; CDR3 DNA: TGCGCCAGCAGCTTGGTAGTGGAACCCTACGAGCAGTACTTC; V gene: TRBV5-1; J gene: TRBJ2-7; D gene: NA; clone size: NA
CDR3 protein: CASSLAPGQNEQFF; CDR3 DNA: TGTGCCAGCAGCTTAGCGCCGGGACAGAATGAGCAGTTCTTC; V gene: TRBV7-9; J gene: TRBJ2-1; D gene: TRBD1; clone size: few
CDR3 protein: CASSTLGTANTGELFF; CDR3 DNA: TGTGCCAGCAGCACACTAGGAACGGCGAACACCGGGGAGCTGTTTTTT; V gene: TRBV4-2; J gene: TRBJ2-2; D gene: NA; clone size: NA
CDR3 protein: CSARMTFRGYNEQFF; CDR3 DNA: TGCAGCGCACGGATGACCTTCAGGGGTTATAATGAGCAGTTCTTC; V gene: TRBV29-1; J gene: TRBJ2-1; D gene: NA; clone size: NA
CDR3 protein: CASEGLGDTGELFF; CDR3 DNA: TGTGCCAGCGAGGGACTGGGCGACACCGGGGAGCTGTTTTTT; V gene: TRBV10-3; J gene: TRBJ2-2; D gene: NA; clone size: NA
CDR3 protein: CASSAGTGTTYEQYF; CDR3 DNA: TGTGCCAGCAGCGCCGGGACAGGGACTACCTACGAGCAGTACTTC; V gene: TRBV9; J gene: TRBJ2-7; D gene: TRBD1; clone size: NA
CDR3 protein: CASSQHQEFDTEAFF; CDR3 DNA: TGCGCCAGCAGCCAACACCAGGAATTTGACACTGAAGCTTTCTTT; V gene: TRBV4-1; J gene: TRBJ1-1; D gene: NA; clone size: few
CDR3 protein: CSAKSSGWPESSYNEQFF; CDR3 DNA: TGCAGTGCGAAATCTAGCGGGTGGCCCGAGAGCTCCTACAATGAGCAGTTCTTC; V gene: TRBV20-1; J gene: TRBJ2-1; D gene: TRBD2; clone size: NA
CDR3 protein: CSVVPGGGETQYF; CDR3 DNA: TGCAGCGTTGTCCCCGGTGGGGGCGAGACCCAGTACTTC; V gene: TRBV29-1; J gene: TRBJ2-5; D gene: NA; clone size: few
CDR3 protein: CASTPGTFQETQYF; CDR3 DNA: TGTGCCAGCACCCCCGGGACTTTCCAAGAGACCCAGTACTTC; V gene: TRBV12-3/TRBV12-4; J gene: TRBJ2-5; D gene: NA; clone size: NA
CDR3 protein: CASSLGLGGGAGANVLTF; CDR3 DNA: TGTGCCAGCAGCTTAGGTTTAGGAGGGGGCGCTGGGGCCAACGTCCTGACTTTC; V gene: TRBV7-2; J gene: TRBJ2-6; D gene: NA; clone size: NA
CDR3 protein: CSASHPGGASEEQYF; CDR3 DNA: TGCAGTGCTTCCCACCCCGGGGGTGCCTCGGAGGAGCAGTACTTC; V gene: TRBV20-1; J gene: TRBJ2-7; D gene: NA; clone size: NA
CDR3 protein: CASSESPGTDTQYF; CDR3 DNA: TGTGCCAGCAGTGAAAGCCCCGGCACAGATACGCAGTATTTT; V gene: TRBV6-1; J gene: TRBJ2-3; D gene: NA; clone size: few
CDR3 protein: CASSPGDAYGYTF; CDR3 DNA: TGTGCCAGCAGCCCAGGCGACGCCTATGGCTACACCTTC; V gene: TRBV9; J gene: TRBJ1-2; D gene: NA; clone size: few
CDR3 protein: CASSQDGGLHNEQFF; CDR3 DNA: TGTGCCAGCAGCCAAGACGGGGGGCTTCACAATGAGCAGTTCTTC; V gene: TRBV4-2; J gene: TRBJ2-1; D gene: NA; clone size: NA
CDR3 protein: CSARDYQETQYF; CDR3 DNA: TGCAGTGCAAGGGACTACCAAGAGACCCAGTACTTC; V gene: TRBV20-1; J gene: TRBJ2-5; D gene: NA; clone size: NA
CDR3 protein: CASSFGTGGLEQYF; CDR3 DNA: TGTGCCAGCAGCTTCGGGACAGGGGGTCTAGAGCAGTACTTC; V gene: TRBV5-6; J gene: TRBJ2-5; D gene: TRBD1; clone size: few
CDR3 protein: CASSQVPWTGTNEQYF; CDR3 DNA: TGCGCCAGCAGCCAAGTGCCCTGGACAGGGACTAATGAGCAGTACTTC; V gene: TRBV4-3; J gene: TRBJ2-5; D gene: NA; clone size: NA
CDR3 protein: CSALGGEDQPQHF; CDR3 DNA: TGCAGCGCCCTGGGCGGAGAGGATCAGCCCCAGCATTTT; V gene: TRBV29-1; J gene: TRBJ1-5; D gene: NA; clone size: NA
CDR3 protein: CAISDLTGQTSYEQYF; CDR3 DNA: TGTGCCATCAGTGACCTCACCGGACAGACCTCCTACGAGCAGTACTTC; V gene: TRBV10-3; J gene: TRBJ2-7; D gene: NA; clone size: NA
CDR3 protein: CSVLSGPGNTEAFF; CDR3 DNA: TGCAGCGTTCTCTCTGGACCGGGGAACACTGAAGCTTTCTTT; V gene: TRBV29-1; J gene: TRBJ1-1; D gene: NA; clone size: NA
CDR3 protein: CASSHVPPGLAGVPTDTQYF; CDR3 DNA: TGTGCCAGCAGCCACGTCCCCCCGGGACTAGCGGGAGTCCCCACAGATACGCAGTATTTT; V gene: TRBV6-1; J gene: TRBJ2-3; D gene: TRBD2; clone size: few
CDR3 protein: CASSLSWERDHEQYF; CDR3 DNA: TGTGCCAGCAGTTTATCGTGGGAGCGGGACCACGAGCAGTACTTC; V gene: TRBV27; J gene: TRBJ2-7; D gene: TRBD2; clone size: NA
CDR3 protein: CASSLDRAPSEQYF; CDR3 DNA: TGTGCCAGCAGCCTGGACAGGGCCCCAAGCGAGCAGTACTTC; V gene: TRBV12-3/TRBV12-4; J gene: TRBJ2-7; D gene: TRBD1; clone size: few
CDR3 protein: CASSLALARAKNIQYF; CDR3 DNA: TGTGCCAGCAGTTTAGCCCTAGCACGAGCCAAAAACATTCAGTACTTC; V gene: TRBV12-3/TRBV12-4; J gene: TRBJ2-4; D gene: NA; clone size: few
CDR3 protein: CASTLGPEQYF; CDR3 DNA: TGTGCCAGCACCCTTGGGCCTGAGCAGTACTTC; V gene: TRBV2; J gene: TRBJ2-7; D gene: NA; clone size: once
CDR3 protein: CSATQATSSYNSPLHF; CDR3 DNA: TGCAGTGCAACCCAGGCAACGAGCTCCTATAATTCACCCCTCCACTTT; V gene: TRBV20-1; J gene: TRBJ1-6; D gene: NA; clone size: many
CDR3 protein: CASSLFGLAKNIQYF; CDR3 DNA: TGTGCCAGCAGCCTTTTCGGACTAGCCAAAAACATTCAGTACTTC; V gene: TRBV12-3/TRBV12-4; J gene: TRBJ2-4; D gene: NA; clone size: NA
CDR3 protein: CASRQINQGTEQYF; CDR3 DNA: TGTGCCAGCAGACAAATAAACCAGGGGACCGAGCAGTACTTC; V gene: TRBV6-6; J gene: TRBJ2-7; D gene: NA; clone size: once